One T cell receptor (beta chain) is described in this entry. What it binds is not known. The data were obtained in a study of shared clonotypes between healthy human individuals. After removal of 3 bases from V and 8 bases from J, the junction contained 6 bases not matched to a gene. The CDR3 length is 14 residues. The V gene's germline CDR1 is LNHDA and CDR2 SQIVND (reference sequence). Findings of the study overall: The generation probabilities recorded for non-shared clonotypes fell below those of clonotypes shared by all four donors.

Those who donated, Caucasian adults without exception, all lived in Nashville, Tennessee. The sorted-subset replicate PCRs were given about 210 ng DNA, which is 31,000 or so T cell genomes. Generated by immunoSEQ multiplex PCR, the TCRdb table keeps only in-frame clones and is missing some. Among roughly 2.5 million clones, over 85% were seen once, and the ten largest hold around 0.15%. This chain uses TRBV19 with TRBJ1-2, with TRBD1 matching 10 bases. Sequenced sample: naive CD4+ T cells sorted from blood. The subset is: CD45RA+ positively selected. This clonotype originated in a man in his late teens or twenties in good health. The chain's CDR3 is CASSIPDRGQGYTF. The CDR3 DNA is TGTGCCAGTAGTATCCCAGACAGGGGGCAAGGCTACACCTTC.